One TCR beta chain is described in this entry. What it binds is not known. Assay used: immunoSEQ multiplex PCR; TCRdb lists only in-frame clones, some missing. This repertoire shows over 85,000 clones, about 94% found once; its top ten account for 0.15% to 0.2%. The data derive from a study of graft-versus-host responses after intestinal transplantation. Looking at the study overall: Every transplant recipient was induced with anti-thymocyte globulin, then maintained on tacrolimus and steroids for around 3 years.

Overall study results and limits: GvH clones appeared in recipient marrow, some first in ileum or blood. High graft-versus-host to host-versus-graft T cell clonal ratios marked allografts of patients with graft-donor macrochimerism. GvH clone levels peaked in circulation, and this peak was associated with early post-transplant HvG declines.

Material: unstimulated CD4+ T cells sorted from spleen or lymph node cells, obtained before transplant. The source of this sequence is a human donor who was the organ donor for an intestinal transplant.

This chain's CDR3 is CASSLGGGVAQYF. As DNA, the CDR3 is TGTGCCAGCAGCTTGGGAGGCGGGGTGGCGCAGTATTTT. The gene calls are TRBV7-9 and TRBJ2-3, with D perhaps matching TRBD2 (6 bases). Trimming removed 3 bases from V and 10 bases from J, with 14 bases in between. The CDR3 contains 13 residues. Germline assignment: CDR1 SEHNR and CDR2 FQNEAQ (reference sequence). The full variable domain, rest sourced from reference TRBV7-9 and TRBJ2-3, is DTGVSQNPRHKITKRGQNVTFRCDPISEHNRLYWYRQTLGQGPEFLTYFQNEAQLEKSRLLSDRFSAERPKGSFSTLEIQRTEQGDSAMYLCASSLGGGVAQYFGPGTRLTVL.